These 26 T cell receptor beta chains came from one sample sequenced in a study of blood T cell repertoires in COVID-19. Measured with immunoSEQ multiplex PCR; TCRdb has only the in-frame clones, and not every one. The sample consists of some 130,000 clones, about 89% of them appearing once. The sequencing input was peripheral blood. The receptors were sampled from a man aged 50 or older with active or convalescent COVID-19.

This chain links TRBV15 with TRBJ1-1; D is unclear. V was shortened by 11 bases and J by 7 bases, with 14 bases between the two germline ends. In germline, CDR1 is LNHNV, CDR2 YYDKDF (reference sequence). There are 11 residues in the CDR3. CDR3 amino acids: CASEGEFEAFF. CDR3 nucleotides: TGTGCCTCCGAGGGAGAATTTGAAGCTTTCTTT. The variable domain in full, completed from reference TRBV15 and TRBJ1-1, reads DAMVIQNPRYQVTQFGKPVTLSCSQTLNHNVMYWYQQKSSQAPKLLFHYYDKDFNNEADTPDNFQSRRPNTSFCFLDIRSPGLGDTAMYLCASEGEFEAFFGQGTRLTVV.

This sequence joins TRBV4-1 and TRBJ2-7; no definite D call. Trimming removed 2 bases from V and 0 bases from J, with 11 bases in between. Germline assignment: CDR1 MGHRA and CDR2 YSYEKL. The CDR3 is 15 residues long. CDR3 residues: CASSQSSASSYEQYF. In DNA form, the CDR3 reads TGCGCCAGCAGCCAATCCAGCGCCTCCTCCTACGAGCAGTACTTC.

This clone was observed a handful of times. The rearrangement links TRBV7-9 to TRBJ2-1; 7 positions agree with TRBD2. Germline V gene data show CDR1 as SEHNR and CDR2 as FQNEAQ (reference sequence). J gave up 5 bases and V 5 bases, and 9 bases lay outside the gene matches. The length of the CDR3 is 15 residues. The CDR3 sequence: CASSQQRDWNNEQFF. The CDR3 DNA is TGTGCCAGCAGCCAACAGCGGGACTGGAACAATGAGCAGTTCTTC.

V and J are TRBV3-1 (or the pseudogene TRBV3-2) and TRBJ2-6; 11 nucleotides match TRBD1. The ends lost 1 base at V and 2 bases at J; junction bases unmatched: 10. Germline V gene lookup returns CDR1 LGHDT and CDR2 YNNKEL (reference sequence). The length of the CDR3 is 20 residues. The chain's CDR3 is CASSQVRGTGGMAGANVLTF. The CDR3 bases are TGTGCCAGCAGCCAAGTCCGGGGGACAGGGGGAATGGCTGGGGCCAACGTCCTGACTTTC.

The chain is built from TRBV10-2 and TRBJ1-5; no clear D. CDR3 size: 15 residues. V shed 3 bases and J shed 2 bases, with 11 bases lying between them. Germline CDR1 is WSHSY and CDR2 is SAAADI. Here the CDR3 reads CASSDRTLGNQPQHF. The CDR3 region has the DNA TGCGCCAGCAGTGACCGGACTTTGGGCAATCAGCCCCAGCATTTT.

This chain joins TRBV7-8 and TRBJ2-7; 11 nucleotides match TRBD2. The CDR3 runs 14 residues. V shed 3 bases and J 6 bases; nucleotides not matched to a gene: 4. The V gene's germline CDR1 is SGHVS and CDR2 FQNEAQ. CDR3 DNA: TGTGCCAGCAGCTTTAGCGGGGGGGGTGGCGAGCAGTACTTC. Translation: CASSFSGGGGEQYF.

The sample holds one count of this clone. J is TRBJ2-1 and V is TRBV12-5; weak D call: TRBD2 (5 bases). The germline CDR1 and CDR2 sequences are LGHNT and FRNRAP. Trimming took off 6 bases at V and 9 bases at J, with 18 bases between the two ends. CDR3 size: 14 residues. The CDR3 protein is CASGPNIQAGEQFF. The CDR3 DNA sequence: TGTGCTAGTGGACCGAATATCCAGGCGGGTGAGCAGTTCTTC.

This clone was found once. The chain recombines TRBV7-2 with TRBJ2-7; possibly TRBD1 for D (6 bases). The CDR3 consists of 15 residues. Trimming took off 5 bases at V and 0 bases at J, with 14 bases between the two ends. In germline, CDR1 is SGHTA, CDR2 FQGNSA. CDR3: CASSHEGGSSYEQYF. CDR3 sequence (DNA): TGTGCCAGCAGCCACGAAGGGGGAAGCTCCTACGAGCAGTACTTC. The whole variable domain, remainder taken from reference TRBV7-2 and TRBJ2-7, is GAGVSQSPSNKVTEKGKDVELRCDPISGHTALYWYRQSLGQGLEFLIYFQGNSAPDKSGLPSDRFSAERTGGSVSTLTIQRTQQEDSAVYLCASSHEGGSSYEQYFGPGTRLTVT.

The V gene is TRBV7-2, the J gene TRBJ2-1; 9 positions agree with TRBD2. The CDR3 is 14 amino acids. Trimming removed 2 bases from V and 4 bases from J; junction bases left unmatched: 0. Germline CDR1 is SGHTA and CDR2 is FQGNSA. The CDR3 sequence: CASSLTSGYNEQFF. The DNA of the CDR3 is TGTGCCAGCAGCTTAACTAGCGGGTACAATGAGCAGTTCTTC.

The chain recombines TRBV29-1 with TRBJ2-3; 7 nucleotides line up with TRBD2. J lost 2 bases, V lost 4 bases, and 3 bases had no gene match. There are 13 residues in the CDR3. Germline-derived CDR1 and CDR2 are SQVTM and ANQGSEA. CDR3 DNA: TGCAGCGTTGTCGGGAGGTCCACAGATACGCAGTATTTT. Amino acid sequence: CSVVGRSTDTQYF.

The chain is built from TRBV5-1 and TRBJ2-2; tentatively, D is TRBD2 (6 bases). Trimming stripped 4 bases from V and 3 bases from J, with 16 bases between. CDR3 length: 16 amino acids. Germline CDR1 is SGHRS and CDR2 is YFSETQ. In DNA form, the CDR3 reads TGCGCCAGCAGCCCGAAGGGATCGGGGGACACCGGGGAGCTGTTTTTT. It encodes CASSPKGSGDTGELFF.

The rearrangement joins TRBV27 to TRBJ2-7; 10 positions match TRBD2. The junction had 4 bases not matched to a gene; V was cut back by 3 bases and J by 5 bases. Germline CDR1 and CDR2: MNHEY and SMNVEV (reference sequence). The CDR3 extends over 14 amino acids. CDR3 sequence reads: CASSLGTSVDEQYF. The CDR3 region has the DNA TGTGCCAGCAGTTTGGGGACTAGCGTCGACGAGCAGTACTTC.

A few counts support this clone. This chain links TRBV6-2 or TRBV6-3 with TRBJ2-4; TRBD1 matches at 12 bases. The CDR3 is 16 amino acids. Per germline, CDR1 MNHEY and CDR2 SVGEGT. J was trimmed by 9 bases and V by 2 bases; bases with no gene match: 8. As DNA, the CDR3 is TGTGCCAGCAGTTACCCTCGGGACAGGGGGCATGGCATTCAGTACTTC. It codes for CASSYPRDRGHGIQYF.

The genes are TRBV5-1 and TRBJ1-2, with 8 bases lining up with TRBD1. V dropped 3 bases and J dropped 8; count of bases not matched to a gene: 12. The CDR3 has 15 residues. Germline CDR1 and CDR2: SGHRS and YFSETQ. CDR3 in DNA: TGCGCCAGCAGCTCCTCAACCGGACAGGGAAGGGGCTACACCTTC. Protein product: CASSSSTGQGRGYTF. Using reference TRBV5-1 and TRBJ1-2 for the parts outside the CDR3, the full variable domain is KAGVTQTPRYLIKTRGQQVTLSCSPISGHRSVSWYQQTPGQGLQFLFEYFSETQRNKGNFPGRFSGRQFSNSRSEMNVSTLELGDSALYLCASSSSTGQGRGYTFGSGTRLTVV.

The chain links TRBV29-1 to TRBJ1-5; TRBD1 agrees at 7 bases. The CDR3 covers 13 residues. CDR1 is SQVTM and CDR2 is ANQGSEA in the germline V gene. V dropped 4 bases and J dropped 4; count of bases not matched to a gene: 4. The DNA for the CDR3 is TGCAGCGTTGCCGGACAGGTGAATCAGCCCCAGCATTTT. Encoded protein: CSVAGQVNQPQHF. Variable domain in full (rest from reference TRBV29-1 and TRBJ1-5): SAVISQKPSRDICQRGTSLTIQCQVDSQVTMMFWYRQQPGQSLTLIATANQGSEATYESGFVIDKFPISRPNLTFSTLTVSNMSPEDSSIYLCSVAGQVNQPQHFGDGTRLSIL.

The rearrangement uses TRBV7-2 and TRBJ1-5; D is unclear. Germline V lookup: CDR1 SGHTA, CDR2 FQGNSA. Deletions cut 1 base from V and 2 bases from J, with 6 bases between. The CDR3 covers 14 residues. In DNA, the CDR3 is TGTGCCAGCAGCTTAGTGGCAGGCAATCAGCCCCAGCATTTT. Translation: CASSLVAGNQPQHF.

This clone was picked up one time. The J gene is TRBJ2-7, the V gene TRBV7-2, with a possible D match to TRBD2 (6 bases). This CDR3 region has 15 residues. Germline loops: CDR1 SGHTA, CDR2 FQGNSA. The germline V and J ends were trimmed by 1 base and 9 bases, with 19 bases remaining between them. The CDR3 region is CASSLDAGSYIGQYF. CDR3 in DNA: TGTGCCAGCAGCTTAGACGCGGGAAGCTATATCGGGCAGTACTTC. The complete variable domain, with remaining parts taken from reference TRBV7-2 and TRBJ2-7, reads GAGVSQSPSNKVTEKGKDVELRCDPISGHTALYWYRQSLGQGLEFLIYFQGNSAPDKSGLPSDRFSAERTGGSVSTLTIQRTQQEDSAVYLCASSLDAGSYIGQYFGPGTRLTVT.

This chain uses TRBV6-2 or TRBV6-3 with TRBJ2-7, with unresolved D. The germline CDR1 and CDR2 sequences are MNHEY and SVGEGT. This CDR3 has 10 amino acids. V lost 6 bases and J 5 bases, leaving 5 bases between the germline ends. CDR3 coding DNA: TGTGCCAGCAGCCGAGACGAGCAGTACTTC. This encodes CASSRDEQYF.

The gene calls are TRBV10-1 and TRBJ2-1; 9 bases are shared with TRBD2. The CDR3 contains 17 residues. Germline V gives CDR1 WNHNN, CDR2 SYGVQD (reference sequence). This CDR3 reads CALRRLAGTGSDNEQFF. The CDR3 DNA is TGCGCTCTAAGGCGGCTAGCGGGAACCGGAAGCGACAATGAGCAGTTCTTC.

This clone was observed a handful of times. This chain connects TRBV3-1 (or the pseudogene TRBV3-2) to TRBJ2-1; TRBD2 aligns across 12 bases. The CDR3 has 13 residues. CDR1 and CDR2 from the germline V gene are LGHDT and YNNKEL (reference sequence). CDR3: CAVRLAGVGEQFF. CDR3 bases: TGTGCTGTCAGACTAGCGGGAGTTGGTGAGCAGTTCTTC.

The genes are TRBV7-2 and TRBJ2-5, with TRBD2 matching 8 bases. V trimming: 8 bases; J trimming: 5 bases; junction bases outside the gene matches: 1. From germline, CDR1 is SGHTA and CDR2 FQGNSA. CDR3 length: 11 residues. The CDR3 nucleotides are TGTGCCAGCCGGGGGGGCGAGACCCAGTACTTC. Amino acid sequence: CASRGGETQYF.

The CDR3, as DNA: TGTGCCAGCAGCTTAAAACGGACTAGCGGGATGAATGAGCAGTTCTTC. Encoded protein: CASSLKRTSGMNEQFF. This sequence joins TRBV5-4 and TRBJ2-1, with 12 nucleotides matching TRBD2. CDR1 is SGHNT, CDR2 YYREEE, per germline (reference sequence). J gave up 7 bases and V 2 bases, and 7 bases lay outside the gene matches. The CDR3 extends over 16 amino acids.

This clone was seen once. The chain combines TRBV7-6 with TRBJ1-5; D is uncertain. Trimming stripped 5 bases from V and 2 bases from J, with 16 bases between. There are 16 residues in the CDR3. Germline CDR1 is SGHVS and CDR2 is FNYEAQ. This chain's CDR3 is CASSPGPAGGNQPQHF. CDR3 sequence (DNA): TGTGCCAGCAGCCCCGGTCCCGCCGGGGGCAATCAGCCCCAGCATTTT.

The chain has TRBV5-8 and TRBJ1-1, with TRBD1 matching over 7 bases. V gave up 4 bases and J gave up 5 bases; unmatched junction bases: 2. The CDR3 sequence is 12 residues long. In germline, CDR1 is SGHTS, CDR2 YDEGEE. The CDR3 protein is CASSLQGTEAFF. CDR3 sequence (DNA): TGTGCCAGCAGCCTACAGGGGACTGAAGCTTTCTTT.

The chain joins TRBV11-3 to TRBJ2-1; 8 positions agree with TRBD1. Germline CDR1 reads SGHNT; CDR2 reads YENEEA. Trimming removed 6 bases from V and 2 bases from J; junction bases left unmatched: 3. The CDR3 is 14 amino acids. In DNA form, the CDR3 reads TGTGCCAGCAGTTCACAGGGGGCCTACAATGAGCAGTTCTTC. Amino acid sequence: CASSSQGAYNEQFF.

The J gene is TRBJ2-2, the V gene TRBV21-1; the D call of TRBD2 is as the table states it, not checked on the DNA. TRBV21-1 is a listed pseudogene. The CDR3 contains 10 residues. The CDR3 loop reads CASSPRGLFF. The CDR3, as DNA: TGTGCCAGCTCCCCTCGGGGGCTGTTTTTT.